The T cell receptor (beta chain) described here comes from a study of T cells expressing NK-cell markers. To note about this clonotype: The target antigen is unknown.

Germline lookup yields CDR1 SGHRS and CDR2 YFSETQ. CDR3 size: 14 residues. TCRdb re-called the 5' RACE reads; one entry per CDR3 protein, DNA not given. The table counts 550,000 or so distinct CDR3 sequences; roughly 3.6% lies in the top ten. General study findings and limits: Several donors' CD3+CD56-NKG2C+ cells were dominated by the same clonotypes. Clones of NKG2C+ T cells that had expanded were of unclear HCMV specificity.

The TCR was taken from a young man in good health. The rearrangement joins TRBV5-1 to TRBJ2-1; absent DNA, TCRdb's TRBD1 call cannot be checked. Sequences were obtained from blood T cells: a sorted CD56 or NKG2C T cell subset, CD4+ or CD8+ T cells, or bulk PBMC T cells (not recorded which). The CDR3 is CASRPQGSYNEQFF.